These T cell receptor beta chains were read from a single sample in a study of T-cell memory formation after mild COVID-19. MiXCR was run by TCRdb on the 5' RACE reads, yielding one entry per CDR3 protein. Seen here are about 110,000 distinct CDR3 sequences, over 15% observed once, and the top ten hold roughly 31%. The source material was PBMCs or a T cell subset sorted from them (not recorded which). Receptors were obtained from an adult woman who had mild COVID-19 (a few samples of this study predate the infection). Cell type and time point are not known. The CDR3 runs from the conserved cysteine through the conserved F or W. A D gene is named only where the DNA matches it firmly. Only part of the rows carry a size: once, few, many, or a class if the clone is expanded.

CASSQDLESYEQYF,TGTGCCAGCAGCCAAGATCTGGAGTCCTACGAGCAGTACTTC,TRBJ2-7,.,.,TRBV14,14
CASSGDLQGPEAFF,TGTGCCAGTAGTGGGGACCTACAGGGGCCTGAAGCTTTCTTT,TRBJ1-1,TRBD1,.,TRBV19,14
CATSTTDRSNTGELFF,TGTGCCACCAGCACAACCGACAGGTCGAACACCGGGGAGCTGTTTTTT,TRBJ2-2,.,.,TRBV15,16
CASSQGKLDEQFF,TGTGCCAGCAGCCAAGGGAAACTAGATGAGCAGTTCTTC,TRBJ2-1,.,few,TRBV3-1,13
CASSYGPGDYGYTF,TGTGCCAGCAGTTACGGGCCGGGTGACTATGGCTACACCTTC,TRBJ1-2,.,.,TRBV6-5,14
CASSIGGEQPQHF,TGTGCCAGTAGTATCGGCGGGGAACAGCCCCAGCATTTT,TRBJ1-5,.,few,TRBV19,13
CSASGAYNEQFF,TGCAGTGCTAGCGGGGCATACAATGAGCAGTTCTTC,TRBJ2-1,.,few,TRBV20-1,12
CASSVTANEQFF,TGTGCCAGCAGTGTGACAGCGAATGAGCAGTTCTTC,TRBJ2-1,.,few,TRBV12-3/TRBV12-4,12
CASSYPRGKDTEAFF,TGTGCCAGCAGCTACCCCAGGGGGAAGGACACTGAAGCTTTCTTT,TRBJ1-1,TRBD1,many,TRBV7-2,15
CASSEALGIPRGESEQYF,TGTGCCAGCAGTGAAGCGCTGGGAATCCCCAGGGGAGAGTCCGAGCAGTACTTC,TRBJ2-7,.,few,TRBV2,18
CASSRFYDNSPLHF,TGTGCCAGCAGTCGCTTTTATGATAACTCACCCCTCCACTTT,TRBJ1-6,.,few,TRBV12-3/TRBV12-4,14
CASSQENELAEDNEQFF,TGCGCCAGCAGCCAAGAAAATGAACTAGCGGAGGACAATGAGCAGTTCTTC,TRBJ2-1,TRBD2,few,TRBV4-1,17
CASTGGAGGELFF,TGTGCCAGCACAGGGGGCGCGGGCGGGGAGCTGTTTTTT,TRBJ2-2,TRBD1,few,TRBV2,13
CASILTPGLGATGELFF,TGTGCCAGCATTTTAACCCCGGGACTAGGGGCCACCGGGGAGCTGTTTTTT,TRBJ2-2,TRBD2,.,TRBV6-2/TRBV6-3,17
CASSSIAGGDTQYF,TGTGCCAGCAGCTCTATAGCGGGAGGCGATACGCAGTATTTT,TRBJ2-3,TRBD2,.,TRBV7-3,14